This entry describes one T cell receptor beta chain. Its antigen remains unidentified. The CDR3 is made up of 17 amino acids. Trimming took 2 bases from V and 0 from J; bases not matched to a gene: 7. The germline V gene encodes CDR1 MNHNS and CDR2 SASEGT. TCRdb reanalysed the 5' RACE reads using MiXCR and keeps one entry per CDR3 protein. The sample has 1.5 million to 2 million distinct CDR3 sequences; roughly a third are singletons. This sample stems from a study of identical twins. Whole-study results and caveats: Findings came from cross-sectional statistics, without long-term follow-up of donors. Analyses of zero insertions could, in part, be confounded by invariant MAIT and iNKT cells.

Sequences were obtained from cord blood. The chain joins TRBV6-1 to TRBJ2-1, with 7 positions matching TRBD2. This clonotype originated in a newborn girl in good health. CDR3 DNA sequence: TGTGCCAGCAGTGAATTTCAGGGCGGGAGCTCCTACAATGAGCAGTTCTTC. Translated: CASSEFQGGSSYNEQFF.